This TCR beta chain comes out of a study of cytomegalovirus exposure and HLA in healthy donors. General observations from the study: Clusters of TCRs from the first cohort tended to co-occur in the 110 or so validation repertoires (as a later analysis found). Rare TCR sequences dominated, though some public TCRs recurred in many donors. Reports showed the classifier diagnosing cytomegalovirus status with high specificity and sensitivity.

As regards this clone: Its antigen is unidentified.

Trimming left V 0 bases short and J 7 bases short, with 10 bases between. From germline, CDR1 is LNHNV and CDR2 YYDKDF (reference sequence). The CDR3 contains 13 residues. The donors were members of the roughly 130-subject validation cohort (separate from the approximately 670-subject first cohort). Measured with immunoSEQ multiplex PCR; TCRdb has only the in-frame clones, and not every one. The data show a few hundred thousand clones, with roughly 85% seen just once and 1% held by the top ten. The V and J genes are TRBV15 and TRBJ2-7; a possible D gene is TRBD2 (5 bases). The sequenced material came from PBMCs. The receptor's source is a woman aged 18-30 years in good health and CMV-seronegative. In DNA form, the CDR3 reads TGTGCCACCAGCAGAGATCGGGGATGGGAGCAGTACTTC. Protein sequence: CATSRDRGWEQYF.